Reported below is one TCR beta chain. Its antigen is as yet unknown. The CDR3 loop spans 18 amino acids. Germline CDR1 and CDR2: SEHNR and FQNEAQ (reference sequence). Germline trimming cut 1 base from V and 5 bases from J; bases unmatched to any gene: 13. The data stem from a study of graft-versus-host responses after intestinal transplantation. Study in general: Recipients received multivisceral, liver-intestinal, or isolated intestinal transplants. Among the recipients, all got anti-thymocyte globulin induction and then tacrolimus and steroids for 3 to 4 years.

Study results and caveats: Patients with graft-donor T cell macrochimerism had high graft-versus-host to host-versus-graft clonal ratios in allografts. Recipient marrow showed GvH clones, some seen first in ileum or blood.

Repertoires were generated with immunoSEQ multiplex PCR, while TCRdb's copy carries only in-frame clones and drops some. The sample holds over 90,000 clones, over 75% seen once. The sequencing here drew on unstimulated CD8+ T cells sorted from spleen or lymph node cells, taken before intestinal transplant. The source is a human donor who received an intestinal transplant. The gene calls are TRBV7-9 and TRBJ1-5; 8 positions agree with TRBD1. The CDR3 protein is CASSLGWTGKVSDQPQHF. In DNA form, the CDR3 reads TGTGCCAGCAGCTTAGGTTGGACAGGGAAGGTTTCTGATCAGCCCCAGCATTTT.